The rows below give T cell receptor beta chains drawn from one sample of a study of blood T cells in healthy people across ages. One entry per CDR3 protein results from TCRdb running MiXCR on the 5' RACE reads. The sample contains 550,000 to 650,000 distinct CDR3 sequences, roughly 31% of which appear only once. The sample taken for sequencing was blood. The receptors stem from a woman over 75 in good health. CDR3s include the opening cysteine and the closing phenylalanine or tryptophan. The order of the fields is clone size, J gene, D gene, V gene, CDR3 protein, CDR3 DNA. The D gene is left open where the match is weak. For some rows the clone size is stated as once, few or many, or as a class when expanded; others skip it.

clone size: many; J gene: TRBJ2-7; D gene: .; V gene: TRBV7-9; CDR3 protein: CASSAQGGIARYEQYF; CDR3 DNA: TGTGCCAGCAGCGCACAGGGTGGTATTGCTAGATACGAGCAGTACTTC
clone size: .; J gene: TRBJ2-7; D gene: .; V gene: TRBV7-2; CDR3 protein: CASSLRPMGLYCEQYF; CDR3 DNA: TGTGCCAGCAGTCTGAGACCGATGGGACTCTATTGCGAGCAGTACTTC
clone size: few; J gene: TRBJ1-6; D gene: .; V gene: TRBV15; CDR3 protein: CATGSLNSPLHF; CDR3 DNA: TGTGCCACGGGCTCGCTGAATTCACCCCTCCACTTT
clone size: many; J gene: TRBJ2-3; D gene: .; V gene: TRBV29-1; CDR3 protein: CSVDQGDTQYF; CDR3 DNA: TGCAGCGTCGACCAGGGGGATACGCAGTATTTT
clone size: many; J gene: TRBJ2-7; D gene: .; V gene: TRBV20-1; CDR3 protein: CSARDPQGGLNEQYF; CDR3 DNA: TGCAGTGCTAGAGATCCCCAGGGGGGTCTGAATGAGCAGTACTTC
clone size: few; J gene: TRBJ2-2; D gene: .; V gene: TRBV12-3/TRBV12-4; CDR3 protein: CASSWGRNTGELFF; CDR3 DNA: TGTGCCAGCAGTTGGGGAAGAAACACCGGGGAGCTGTTTTTT
clone size: few; J gene: TRBJ1-1; D gene: .; V gene: TRBV6-5; CDR3 protein: CASSYGWGFGNTEAFF; CDR3 DNA: TGTGCCAGCAGTTACGGATGGGGGTTTGGGAACACTGAAGCTTTCTTT
clone size: .; J gene: TRBJ1-1; D gene: .; V gene: TRBV30; CDR3 protein: CAWSQTEEAFF; CDR3 DNA: TGTGCCTGGAGTCAGACAGAGGAAGCTTTCTTT
clone size: many; J gene: TRBJ1-4; D gene: .; V gene: TRBV7-2; CDR3 protein: CASSKGEIDEKLFF; CDR3 DNA: TGTGCCAGCAGCAAGGGGGAGATAGATGAAAAACTGTTTTTT
clone size: many; J gene: TRBJ2-1; D gene: .; V gene: TRBV10-3; CDR3 protein: CAISGQLGNEQFF; CDR3 DNA: TGTGCCATCAGTGGACAACTAGGCAATGAGCAGTTCTTC
clone size: .; J gene: TRBJ2-5; D gene: .; V gene: TRBV11-2; CDR3 protein: CASSLPTGGETQYF; CDR3 DNA: TGTGCCAGCAGCTTGCCGACGGGCGGGGAGACCCAGTACTTC
clone size: .; J gene: TRBJ1-1; D gene: .; V gene: TRBV29-1; CDR3 protein: CSVDGQYMNTEAFF; CDR3 DNA: TGCAGCGTTGATGGGCAGTACATGAACACTGAAGCTTTCTTT
clone size: many; J gene: TRBJ1-2; D gene: .; V gene: TRBV20-1; CDR3 protein: CSALAPDGAYYGYTF; CDR3 DNA: TGCAGTGCTCTCGCACCGGACGGGGCCTACTATGGCTACACCTTC
clone size: .; J gene: TRBJ1-5; D gene: .; V gene: TRBV7-2; CDR3 protein: CASSLKAGGNQPQHF; CDR3 DNA: TGTGCCAGCAGCTTAAAGGCAGGGGGCAATCAGCCCCAGCATTTT
clone size: many; J gene: TRBJ1-5; D gene: .; V gene: TRBV28; CDR3 protein: CASIRGIESNQPQHF; CDR3 DNA: TGTGCCAGCATCCGGGGGATCGAGAGCAATCAGCCCCAGCATTTT
clone size: many; J gene: TRBJ2-1; D gene: TRBD1; V gene: TRBV11-2; CDR3 protein: CASSPRDRKVYNEQFF; CDR3 DNA: TGTGCCAGCAGCCCCCGGGACAGGAAGGTTTACAATGAGCAGTTCTTC
clone size: few; J gene: TRBJ1-1; D gene: TRBD1; V gene: TRBV9; CDR3 protein: CASSVDLQGALNTEAFF; CDR3 DNA: TGTGCCAGCAGCGTAGATTTGCAGGGGGCTTTGAACACTGAAGCTTTCTTT
clone size: .; J gene: TRBJ2-1; D gene: .; V gene: TRBV4-3; CDR3 protein: CASSQDPFSYNEQFF; CDR3 DNA: TGCGCCAGCAGCCAAGATCCTTTCAGTTACAATGAGCAGTTCTTC
clone size: many; J gene: TRBJ2-5; D gene: TRBD2; V gene: TRBV3-1; CDR3 protein: CASSLSVGKREQYF; CDR3 DNA: TGTGCCAGCAGCCTGTCCGTAGGGAAGCGGGAGCAGTACTTC
clone size: few; J gene: TRBJ1-1; D gene: .; V gene: TRBV6-2/TRBV6-3; CDR3 protein: CASSYRGSSEAFF; CDR3 DNA: TGTGCCAGCAGTTACCGGGGGTCTTCTGAAGCTTTCTTT
clone size: .; J gene: TRBJ2-3; D gene: .; V gene: TRBV7-2; CDR3 protein: CASSLGHRSSTDTQYF; CDR3 DNA: TGTGCCAGCAGCTTAGGGCACAGGTCAAGCACAGATACGCAGTATTTT
clone size: .; J gene: TRBJ2-1; D gene: .; V gene: TRBV20-1; CDR3 protein: CSGRALETQFF; CDR3 DNA: TGCAGCGGGCGAGCTTTGGAGACCCAGTTCTTC
clone size: .; J gene: TRBJ2-1; D gene: .; V gene: TRBV7-9; CDR3 protein: CASSLDSSNEQFF; CDR3 DNA: TGTGCCAGCAGCTTAGACAGCTCCAATGAGCAGTTCTTC
clone size: many; J gene: TRBJ2-7; D gene: .; V gene: TRBV5-1; CDR3 protein: CASSFMGTTYEQYF; CDR3 DNA: TGCGCCAGCAGCTTTATGGGGACAACCTACGAGCAGTACTTC
clone size: .; J gene: TRBJ1-4; D gene: .; V gene: TRBV7-9; CDR3 protein: CASTEGEGSATNEKLFF; CDR3 DNA: TGCGCCAGCACCGAAGGGGAGGGTTCGGCTACTAATGAAAAACTGTTTTTT
clone size: many; J gene: TRBJ2-1; D gene: .; V gene: TRBV20-1; CDR3 protein: CSARDLTAVNEQFF; CDR3 DNA: TGCAGTGCTAGAGATTTAACAGCCGTCAATGAGCAGTTCTTC
clone size: many; J gene: TRBJ1-3; D gene: .; V gene: TRBV6-6; CDR3 protein: CASRTSDSFGGNTIYF; CDR3 DNA: TGTGCCAGCAGAACGAGTGACAGCTTTGGAGGAAACACCATATATTTT
clone size: many; J gene: TRBJ2-5; D gene: .; V gene: TRBV24-1; CDR3 protein: CAASLNQETQYF; CDR3 DNA: TGTGCCGCCAGCCTCAACCAGGAGACCCAGTACTTC
clone size: .; J gene: TRBJ2-7; D gene: TRBD2; V gene: TRBV5-1; CDR3 protein: CASSFERGDYEQYF; CDR3 DNA: TGCGCCAGCAGCTTTGAGCGGGGAGATTACGAGCAGTACTTC
clone size: .; J gene: TRBJ2-3; D gene: .; V gene: TRBV29-1; CDR3 protein: CSVFTELDTQYF; CDR3 DNA: TGCAGCGTTTTCACGGAATTGGATACGCAGTATTTT
clone size: .; J gene: TRBJ2-1; D gene: .; V gene: TRBV12-3/TRBV12-4; CDR3 protein: CASTKVGGQFF; CDR3 DNA: TGTGCCAGCACTAAGGTGGGAGGGCAGTTCTTC
clone size: many; J gene: TRBJ2-5; D gene: .; V gene: TRBV24-1; CDR3 protein: CATSDSGRDVQETQYF; CDR3 DNA: TGTGCCACCAGTGATTCGGGCAGGGACGTGCAAGAGACCCAGTACTTC
clone size: many; J gene: TRBJ2-2; D gene: .; V gene: TRBV15; CDR3 protein: CATSRVRVPGGELFF; CDR3 DNA: TGTGCCACCAGCAGAGTCAGGGTTCCGGGGGGGGAGCTGTTTTTT
clone size: many; J gene: TRBJ2-7; D gene: .; V gene: TRBV5-6; CDR3 protein: CASSSFRAGLYEQYF; CDR3 DNA: TGTGCCAGCAGCTCCTTCAGGGCTGGATTGTACGAGCAGTACTTC
clone size: .; J gene: TRBJ2-1; D gene: .; V gene: TRBV4-2; CDR3 protein: CASSQDSVGDNEQFF; CDR3 DNA: TGTGCCAGCAGCCAAGATAGCGTTGGGGACAATGAGCAGTTCTTC
clone size: many; J gene: TRBJ1-2; D gene: .; V gene: TRBV6-1; CDR3 protein: CALTGAAQEDYGYTF; CDR3 DNA: TGTGCCCTTACCGGGGCAGCCCAAGAGGACTATGGCTACACCTTC
clone size: many; J gene: TRBJ2-1; D gene: TRBD1; V gene: TRBV6-1; CDR3 protein: CASSVLDRGYNEQFF; CDR3 DNA: TGTGCCAGCAGTGTCTTGGACAGGGGGTACAATGAGCAGTTCTTC
clone size: many; J gene: TRBJ2-1; D gene: .; V gene: TRBV7-3; CDR3 protein: CASSLNPGSYNEQFF; CDR3 DNA: TGTGCCAGCAGCTTAAACCCGGGCTCCTACAATGAGCAGTTCTTC
clone size: many; J gene: TRBJ1-2; D gene: .; V gene: TRBV5-1; CDR3 protein: CASSSGSHYGYTF; CDR3 DNA: TGCGCCAGCAGCTCAGGGTCCCACTATGGCTACACCTTC
clone size: many; J gene: TRBJ2-1; D gene: TRBD2; V gene: TRBV2; CDR3 protein: CASSVVTSGGQSSYNEQFF; CDR3 DNA: TGTGCCAGCAGTGTGGTGACTAGCGGGGGCCAAAGCTCCTACAATGAGCAGTTCTTC
clone size: many; J gene: TRBJ2-5; D gene: TRBD2; V gene: TRBV6-1; CDR3 protein: CASSELRPGGETQYF; CDR3 DNA: TGTGCCAGCAGTGAGTTAAGGCCGGGAGGAGAGACCCAGTACTTC
clone size: many; J gene: TRBJ1-1; D gene: .; V gene: TRBV4-2; CDR3 protein: CASSQEWVTEAFF; CDR3 DNA: TGTGCCAGCAGCCAAGAATGGGTTACTGAAGCTTTCTTT
clone size: .; J gene: TRBJ1-1; D gene: .; V gene: TRBV7-8; CDR3 protein: CASSPRTQGNTEAFF; CDR3 DNA: TGTGCCAGCAGCCCCAGGACTCAGGGAAACACTGAAGCTTTCTTT
clone size: .; J gene: TRBJ2-7; D gene: TRBD1; V gene: TRBV5-1; CDR3 protein: CASSQGQGSDEQYF; CDR3 DNA: TGCGCCAGCAGCCAAGGACAGGGATCGGACGAGCAGTACTTC
clone size: .; J gene: TRBJ2-4; D gene: .; V gene: TRBV7-2; CDR3 protein: CASSLAPQNIQYF; CDR3 DNA: TGTGCCAGCAGCTTAGCCCCCCAAAACATTCAGTACTTC
clone size: many; J gene: TRBJ2-2; D gene: .; V gene: TRBV20-1; CDR3 protein: CSAPRPGPNTGELFF; CDR3 DNA: TGCAGTGCTCCACGACCAGGACCGAACACCGGGGAGCTGTTTTTT
clone size: many; J gene: TRBJ2-1; D gene: TRBD2; V gene: TRBV20-1; CDR3 protein: CSARDGGGARNEQFF; CDR3 DNA: TGCAGTGCTAGAGATGGCGGGGGGGCCCGCAATGAGCAGTTCTTC